One sample yielded the 27 T cell receptor beta chains listed below, sequenced in a study of T-cell memory formation after mild COVID-19. TCRdb called the 5' RACE reads again in MiXCR, with one record for every CDR3 protein. The sample has under 200,000 distinct CDR3 sequences; under 15% are singletons. Sequenced sample: PBMCs or a T cell subset sorted from them (not recorded which). These receptors were collected from a man in his late teens or twenties who had mild COVID-19 (a few samples of this study predate the infection). Cell type and time point are not known.

This clonotype has only one observation. The rearrangement joins TRBV6-5 to TRBJ1-6, with unresolved D. Germline V gene lookup returns CDR1 MNHEY and CDR2 SVGAGI. Trimming shortened V by 0 bases and J by 0 bases, and 9 bases separated the two germline ends. This CDR3 is built from 17 residues. The CDR3 protein is CASSYSLGSSYNSPLHF. The CDR3 DNA is TGTGCCAGCAGTTACTCCCTCGGGAGCTCCTATAATTCACCCCTCCACTTT.

This clonotype has just a few counts. This chain links TRBV3-1 with TRBJ2-7; D may be TRBD1 (6 bases). CDR1 and CDR2 (germline): LGHDT, YNNKEL (reference sequence). The CDR3 covers 14 residues. The V gene lost 2 bases and the J gene lost 9 bases, with 17 bases spanning the gap. The CDR3, as DNA: TGTGCCAGCAGCCAATCCGGGACATCCAAGCGGCAGTACGTC. Its protein product is CASSQSGTSKRQYV.

V and J are TRBV12-3 or TRBV12-4 and TRBJ1-4; D remains unclear. V lost 2 bases to trimming and J lost 0 bases, with 4 bases between them. The CDR3 is 14 amino acids. The CDR3 DNA reads TGTGCCAGCAGTTTACAAGCAACTAATGAAAAACTGTTTTTT. As protein: CASSLQATNEKLFF.

V is TRBV3-1 and J is TRBJ2-3; the D gene is possibly TRBD2 (6 bases). Trimming stripped 0 bases from V and 5 bases from J, with 27 bases between. Germline V gives CDR1 LGHDT, CDR2 YNNKEL (reference sequence). The CDR3 is 20 residues long. The chain's CDR3 is CASSQDLRISPGRGRDTQYF. The CDR3, as DNA: TGTGCCAGCAGCCAAGATCTCCGAATCTCTCCGGGGCGGGGCAGAGATACGCAGTATTTT.

The chain links TRBV5-1 to TRBJ2-5; 13 bases align to TRBD2. V lost 4 bases, J lost 1 base, and 4 bases stayed unmatched. This CDR3 is built from 16 residues. Germline V gene data show CDR1 as SGHRS and CDR2 as YFSETQ. In DNA, the CDR3 is TGCGCCAGCAGCAGACTAGCGGGGGGCCTCCAAGAGACCCAGTACTTC. Protein: CASSRLAGGLQETQYF.

The rearrangement links TRBV25-1 to TRBJ1-4; D is ambiguous. The germline CDR1 and CDR2 sequences are MGHDK and SYGVNS. The length of the CDR3 is 12 residues. Trimming pared 7 bases from V and 5 bases from J, leaving 8 bases between. As DNA, the CDR3 is TGTGCCAGCAACACAAGGAATGAAAAACTGTTTTTT. Residues: CASNTRNEKLFF.

V and J are TRBV5-6 and TRBJ1-4; no reliable D call. Per germline, CDR1 SGHDT and CDR2 YYEEEE. The CDR3 has 14 residues. With 1 base removed from V and 1 base from J, the gap between germline ends came to 5 bases. The CDR3 DNA reads as TGTGCCAGCAGCTTGACGGGAACTAATGAAAAACTGTTTTTT. Its translation is CASSLTGTNEKLFF.

The V call is TRBV7-2, the J call TRBJ1-3, with D perhaps TRBD1 (6 bases). The length of the CDR3 is 16 residues. V lost 4 bases, J lost 0 bases, and 13 bases lay in between. In germline, CDR1 is SGHTA, CDR2 FQGNSA. The CDR3 nucleotides are TGTGCCAGCAGCTCCCTCGGACAGATCTCTGGAAACACCATATATTTT. Protein product: CASSSLGQISGNTIYF.

In this sample, this clonotype turned up a few times. A junction end diverges from the germline sequence, so it may reflect a read error. The genes are TRBV9 and TRBJ2-1; TRBD2 matches at 7 bases. The CDR3 is 11 residues long. Looked up from germline, CDR1 is SGDLS and CDR2 is YYNGEE. The CDR3 bases are TGTGCCAGCGCGGGACTACGGGATACAACCTTC. This encodes CASAGLRDTTF.

The chain employs TRBV13 and TRBJ2-2, with D unresolved. This CDR3 is built from 16 residues. CDR1 and CDR2 (germline): PRHDT, FYEKMQ (reference sequence). V shed 5 bases and J shed 3 bases, with 16 bases lying between them. For the CDR3, the DNA is TGTGCCAGCAGCATCCGGGTCCCCCTGGACACCGGGGAGCTGTTTTTT. It yields the protein CASSIRVPLDTGELFF.

There are a few counts of this clonotype. The chain is built from TRBV3-1 and TRBJ1-2, with D hard to call. Trimming took off 3 bases at V and 3 bases at J, with 5 bases between the two ends. The V gene's germline CDR1 is LGHDT and CDR2 YNNKEL (reference sequence). This CDR3 is 12 amino acids long. The chain's CDR3 is CASSQIDYGYTF. In DNA form, the CDR3 reads TGTGCCAGCAGCCAGATAGACTATGGCTACACCTTC.

This clonotype was recorded a few times. The CDR3: CASSLVGGGANTDTQYF. CDR3 in DNA: TGTGCCAGCAGCTTAGTCGGCGGGGGGGCGAATACAGATACGCAGTATTTT. V is TRBV7-2 and J is TRBJ2-3; the match to TRBD2 covers 9 bases. The CDR3 has 17 amino acids. Per germline, CDR1 SGHTA and CDR2 FQGNSA. J gave up 3 bases and V 1 base, and 8 bases lay outside the gene matches.

This clonotype was recorded at least ten times. The V gene is TRBV27, the J gene TRBJ2-1; a weak D match, TRBD2 (6 bases). Germline lookup yields CDR1 MNHEY and CDR2 SMNVEV (reference sequence). V lost 7 bases, J lost 4 bases, and 8 bases lay in between. This CDR3 is built from 12 residues. DNA for the CDR3: TGTGCCAGCACCGGGGGATACAATGAGCAGTTCTTC. This encodes CASTGGYNEQFF.

This chain connects TRBV20-1 to TRBJ2-1; 7 positions match TRBD2. Germline CDR1 DFQATT, CDR2 SNEGSKA (reference sequence). The CDR3 is 12 amino acids. The V and J ends lost 3 bases and 7 bases, in that order; junction bases with no gene match: 3. The CDR3 loop is CSASGGLNEQFF. The CDR3 coding sequence is TGCAGTGCTAGCGGGGGGTTGAATGAGCAGTTCTTC.

This chain connects TRBV11-2 to TRBJ2-2, with 7 bases fitting TRBD2. V lost 6 bases to trimming and J lost 0 bases; unmatched junction nucleotides: 4. The germline gives CDR1 SGHAT, CDR2 FQNNGV. The CDR3 runs to 15 residues. The CDR3 sequence: CASSARGANTGELFF. Written as DNA, the CDR3 is TGTGCCAGCAGTGCCCGGGGGGCGAACACCGGGGAGCTGTTTTTT.

This clonotype appeared a few times. The J gene is TRBJ2-2, the V gene TRBV18, with 7 bases that match TRBD1. This CDR3 is built from 15 residues. Germline V gives CDR1 KGHSH, CDR2 LQKENI. J lost 6 bases, V lost 5 bases, and 9 bases had no gene match. Here the CDR3 reads CASSISTGFAGELFF. The CDR3 DNA reads TGTGCCAGCTCAATCTCGACAGGGTTCGCCGGGGAGCTGTTTTTT.

This clonotype was counted between two and nine times. The rearrangement uses TRBV7-9 and TRBJ1-6; D gene ambiguous. The germline V and J ends were trimmed by 5 bases and 7 bases, with 15 bases remaining between them. The germline gives CDR1 SEHNR, CDR2 FQNEAQ (reference sequence). The CDR3 length is 15 residues. The CDR3 nucleotides are TGTGCCAGCAGCCGATATACAGCGAACAATTCACCCCTCCACTTT. Translating gives CASSRYTANNSPLHF.

The sample holds a few counts of this clonotype. V usage is TRBV7-2 and J usage is TRBJ1-4; 11 bases are shared with TRBD1. Trimming took 6 bases from V and 10 from J; bases not matched to a gene: 10. Germline values: CDR1 SGHTA, CDR2 FQGNSA. The CDR3 has 15 amino acids. CDR3 region: CASSAPRTGGVKLFF. CDR3 in DNA: TGTGCCAGCAGTGCTCCCAGGACAGGGGGCGTAAAACTGTTTTTT.

The sample holds a few counts of this clonotype. V and J are TRBV6-2 or TRBV6-3 and TRBJ1-6; D is uncertain. This CDR3 region has 15 residues. The germline V and J ends were trimmed by 5 bases and 9 bases, with 17 bases remaining between them. Germline CDR1 is MNHEY and CDR2 is SVGEGT. The CDR3 DNA is TGTGCCAGCAGTCCGGACCACTGGCTCGGTTCACCCCTCCACTTT. Protein sequence: CASSPDHWLGSPLHF.

The chain couples TRBV7-2 to TRBJ2-1, with no clear D. This CDR3 region has 16 residues. The V and J ends lost 1 base and 0 bases respectively, with 10 bases between them. Germline CDR1 SGHTA, CDR2 FQGNSA. The CDR3 is CASSLVAQRSYNEQFF. The CDR3 bases are TGTGCCAGCAGCTTAGTGGCGCAGCGCTCCTACAATGAGCAGTTCTTC.

This clonotype was observed at least ten times. The rearrangement uses TRBV7-9 and TRBJ2-2; D is ambiguous. Germline CDR1 and CDR2: SEHNR and FQNEAQ (reference sequence). Trimming shortened V by 1 base and J by 0 bases, and 6 bases separated the two germline ends. The CDR3 sequence is 15 residues long. The DNA for the CDR3 is TGTGCCAGCAGCTTAGGACACCCGAACACCGGGGAGCTGTTTTTT. Translated: CASSLGHPNTGELFF. The full variable domain, rest sourced from reference TRBV7-9 and TRBJ2-2, is DTGVSQNPRHKITKRGQNVTFRCDPISEHNRLYWYRQTLGQGPEFLTYFQNEAQLEKSRLLSDRFSAERPKGSFSTLEIQRTEQGDSAMYLCASSLGHPNTGELFFGEGSRLTVL.

The chain carries TRBV3-1 and TRBJ1-1, with 7 bases lining up with TRBD1. This CDR3 comprises 14 residues. Trimming took 4 bases from V and 5 from J; bases not matched to a gene: 7. Looked up from germline, CDR1 is LGHDT and CDR2 is YNNKEL (reference sequence). CDR3 residues: CASSPRQGRTEAFF. In nucleotides, the CDR3 is TGTGCCAGCAGCCCTCGACAGGGAAGGACTGAAGCTTTCTTT. The full variable domain, its missing parts supplied by reference TRBV3-1 and TRBJ1-1, is DTAVSQTPKYLVTQMGNDKSIKCEQNLGHDTMYWYKQDSKKFLKIMFSYNNKELIINETVPNRFSPKSPDKAHLNLHINSLELGDSAVYFCASSPRQGRTEAFFGQGTRLTVV.

In its sample, this clonotype was seen a few times. J is TRBJ1-2 and V is TRBV4-1; the D is unclear. Germline V gene data show CDR1 as MGHRA and CDR2 as YSYEKL. Deletions cut 4 bases from V and 5 bases from J, with 14 bases between. The length of the CDR3 is 14 residues. The CDR3 sequence is CASSPEQERYGYTF. CDR3 DNA: TGCGCCAGCAGCCCCGAGCAGGAACGGTATGGCTACACCTTC.

The chain is built from TRBV6-4 and TRBJ2-1; D is tentatively TRBD1 or TRBD2 (5 bases each). The CDR3 has 15 amino acids. The V and J ends lost 4 bases and 5 bases respectively, with 15 bases between them. In germline, CDR1 is MRHNA, CDR2 SNTAGT. CDR3 DNA sequence: TGTGCCAGCAGTGCGCACGGGACCCTTAACAATGAGCAGTTCTTC. Protein product: CASSAHGTLNNEQFF.

This clonotype was seen a handful of times. The chain has TRBV25-1 and TRBJ1-6; 11 nucleotides line up with TRBD1. V lost 6 bases to trimming and J lost 9 bases; unmatched junction nucleotides: 7. This CDR3 is built from 15 residues. The germline CDR1 and CDR2 sequences are MGHDK and SYGVNS. CDR3 residues: CASRQDRGLSSPLHF. CDR3 nucleotides: TGTGCCAGCAGACAGGACAGGGGGCTGAGTTCACCCCTCCACTTT. The full variable domain, completed using reference TRBV25-1 and TRBJ1-6, is EADIYQTPRYLVIGTGKKITLECSQTMGHDKMYWYQQDPGMELHLIHYSYGVNSTEKGDLSSESTVSRIRTEHFPLTLESARPSHTSQYLCASRQDRGLSSPLHFGNGTRLTVT.

This clonotype was detected a few times. The V and J genes are TRBV12-3 or TRBV12-4 and TRBJ2-7; D remains unclear. The CDR3 has 13 residues. V shed 3 bases and J shed 3 bases, with 9 bases lying between them. The chain's CDR3 is CASSFPPLYEQYF. The CDR3 bases are TGTGCCAGCAGTTTCCCCCCACTCTACGAGCAGTACTTC.

This clonotype was recorded a few times. The chain employs TRBV9 and TRBJ2-7; D possibly matches TRBD1 or TRBD2 (5 bases each). The ends were cut back, 3 bases at V and 4 bases at J, with 14 bases in the middle. Germline V CDR1 and CDR2: SGDLS, YYNGEE. CDR3 length: 14 residues. The CDR3 reads CASSGTGLGYEQYF. CDR3 bases: TGTGCCAGCAGCGGAACGGGGCTCGGATACGAGCAGTACTTC.